The text below deals with one T cell receptor (beta chain). This clone appeared a few times. The specificity of this receptor is unknown. Base quality data are lacking; no much larger clone is found one base away. These data belong to a study of T cells in localized non-small cell lung cancer (dated by TCRdb to between 2020 and 2021). A note on the overall study: The study analyzed T cell repertoires of hundreds of early-stage NSCLC patients, comparing tumors and uninvolved tumor-adjacent lungs. The cohort was made up of roughly 250 treatment-naive NSCLC patients whose localized lung tumors had been resected. A mean age of about 66 years was recorded for the NSCLC patients, of whom 129 were male and 95 to 110 were female.

The immunoSEQ Assay was used to sequence TCR beta CDR3 regions from DNA. The paper's processing steps were these. To compute T cell density, TCR beta template counts were normalized to usable DNA, which was estimated by amplifying housekeeping genes. Using the preseqR package, richness was estimated by extrapolating to 120,000 templates for tissue samples and 400,000 templates for PBMC samples. Clonality was taken to be one minus Pielou's evenness. To identify tissue-enriched TCRs, differential abundance testing was run on productive amino-acid clonotypes with a minimum total count of 5 and an alpha of 0.1. Repertoire overlap between compartments was quantified with the Jaccard Index and Morisita Overlap Index. GLIPH clustered TCR beta CDR3s with public tetramer-defined viral CDR3s; viral motifs required at least three viral sequences plus V-gene enrichment. Sourced from immuneACCESS, this table was stored by TCRdb with only in-frame sequences that have V and J called. A share of the clones is absent; for the studies checked, an unresolved V gene accounts for under half, and the remainder has no known explanation. V, J and clone size reflect that table, while D and trimming were determined from the DNA. For this sample there are tens of thousands of clones; 82% appear just once. Of the sample, 15% to 20% falls within the top ten clones.

At diagnosis, peripheral blood, uninvolved tumor-adjacent lung and tumor were collected and stored as a combination of fresh-frozen and FFPE material. For TCR repertoire profiling, the blood samples were analyzed as peripheral blood mononuclear cells. The CDR3, from cysteine to phenylalanine, totals 13 residues. Just CDR3 DNA is preserved here, 39 bases in frame from base 1. CDR1 is given as LNHDA and CDR2 as SQIVND, both from the germline V gene (reference sequence). V was cut back by 3 bases and J by 4 bases, leaving a gap of 9 bases between them. Beyond this particular receptor, the publication reports: Longer overall survival was associated with higher T cell density in blood, whereas shorter survival was associated with higher clonality in adjacent lung. Uninvolved tumor-adjacent lung showed the highest T cell clonality, higher than tumor, which suggests more focused antigenic responses in the adjacent lung. A median of 57 of the top 100 tumor clones turned up in the paired uninvolved adjacent lung, and about 28 of those clones also ranked among the top 100 of that same adjacent lung. Because of the exploratory design, TCR variables were selected using unadjusted p-values without false-discovery rate correction. Multi-region tumor sequencing was not performed, so intratumor heterogeneity could not be excluded.

The sequence was obtained from a male donor at least 60 years old with stage III squamous cell lung carcinoma. The sequence joins TRBV19 to TRBJ1-2; TRBD1 is a possible D gene, resting on 5 matching bases. The sequences come from peripheral blood, collected before any cancer treatment. The CDR3: CASSIAGGYGYTF. The bases read TGTGCCAGTAGTATTGCGGGGGGCTATGGCTACACCTTC.